The next 18 T cell receptor beta chains were all read from a single sample in a study of cytomegalovirus exposure and HLA in healthy donors. PCR amplification relied on 60 Vbeta primers (plus 13 Jbeta primers). The data were produced by immunoSEQ multiplex PCR, yet TCRdb's version contains in-frame clones alone and is incomplete. The data hold approximately 250,000 clones, with approximately 81% observed a single time. Material for sequencing was PBMCs. Receptor source: a girl aged 2-10 years in good health and CMV-seronegative.

This chain joins TRBV2 and TRBJ1-1; 7 positions agree with TRBD1. The CDR3 has 16 amino acids. The trim removed 6 bases at V and 3 bases at J, leaving 13 bases unmatched. Germline lookup yields CDR1 SNHLY and CDR2 FYNNEI. The CDR3 bases are TGTGCCAGCAGAGTAGGGGGCCGGGTTTCGGACACTGAAGCTTTCTTT. Translating it yields CASRVGGRVSDTEAFF.

The chain recombines TRBV15 with TRBJ2-3; D is undetermined. Germline V CDR1 and CDR2: LNHNV, YYDKDF (reference sequence). Trimming removed 1 base from V and 1 base from J, with 12 bases in between. The length of the CDR3 is 16 residues. Written as DNA, the CDR3 is TGTGCCACCAGCAGAGCGTATCCCCGTGGCACAGATACGCAGTATTTT. Amino acid sequence: CATSRAYPRGTDTQYF.

This chain connects TRBV11-3 to TRBJ1-2, with 12 bases matching TRBD1. The CDR3 loop spans 18 amino acids. The germline V gene encodes CDR1 SGHNT and CDR2 YENEEA. V gave up 8 bases and J gave up 3 bases; unmatched junction bases: 16. The CDR3 DNA is TGTGCCAGCCCCGGGACAGGGGGCGCACCAGACCCCGACTATGGCTACACCTTC. Protein product: CASPGTGGAPDPDYGYTF.

The chain joins TRBV2 to TRBJ1-2; TRBD1 might be the D (6 bases). The germline V and J ends were trimmed by 2 bases and 0 bases, with 13 bases remaining between them. Germline V gene sequence: CDR1 SNHLY, CDR2 FYNNEI. The CDR3 consists of 16 residues. CDR3 in amino acids: CASSEFGQSSNYGYTF. DNA for the CDR3: TGTGCCAGCAGTGAATTTGGACAGTCTTCTAACTATGGCTACACCTTC.

This CDR3 is CASSTSGGATQYF. The DNA for the CDR3 is TGTGCCAGCAGTACTAGCGGGGGGGCGACCCAGTACTTC. The chain is built from TRBV6-5 and TRBJ2-5; 13 positions match TRBD2. CDR3 length equals 13 residues. Germline trimming cut 5 bases from V and 7 bases from J; bases unmatched to any gene: 1. Germline CDR1 reads MNHEY; CDR2 reads SVGAGI.

This clone was detected only a few times. The chain couples TRBV6-1 to TRBJ2-7; 8 bases map to TRBD1. The V and J ends lost 5 bases and 2 bases, in that order; junction bases with no gene match: 2. Germline V gene data show CDR1 as MNHNS and CDR2 as SASEGT. The CDR3 totals 13 residues. The CDR3 DNA is TGTGCCAGCAGTTTACAGGGGGCCTACGAGCAGTACTTC. Protein product: CASSLQGAYEQYF.

This clone showed up just once. This sequence joins TRBV19 and TRBJ1-2, with 8 bases lining up with TRBD1. The CDR3 totals 16 residues. Trimming removed 0 bases from V and 4 bases from J; junction bases left unmatched: 7. The germline gives CDR1 LNHDA, CDR2 SQIVND (reference sequence). The CDR3 sequence is CASSIDRFGTGYGYTF. DNA for the CDR3: TGTGCCAGTAGTATAGATCGGTTCGGGACAGGCTATGGCTACACCTTC.

V is TRBV15 and J is TRBJ1-5; D unclear. This CDR3 has 13 amino acids. The V and J ends lost 0 bases and 5 bases respectively, with 5 bases between them. CDR1 is LNHNV and CDR2 is YYDKDF in the germline V gene (reference sequence). The CDR3 DNA is TGTGCCACCAGCAGAGATCCGGATCAGCCCCAGCATTTT. It specifies CATSRDPDQPQHF.

The chain recombines TRBV5-1 with TRBJ2-4; 8 bases align to TRBD1. Germline CDR1 reads SGHRS; CDR2 reads YFSETQ. The trim removed 4 bases at V and 3 bases at J, leaving 6 bases unmatched. This CDR3 region has 15 residues. Written as DNA, the CDR3 is TGCGCCAGCAGCCCCGGACAGGGCAACAAAAACATTCAGTACTTC. As protein: CASSPGQGNKNIQYF.

The genes are TRBV6-7 and TRBJ1-5; a weak D match, TRBD1 (6 bases). TRBV6-7 is designated an ORF whose function remains uncertain. CDR3 length equals 15 residues. V lost 6 bases and J lost 10, with 22 bases in between. Here the CDR3 DNA reads TGTGCCAGCAGACACAAAAAACAGGGAGCGAGACCCCAGCATTTT. Protein sequence: CASRHKKQGARPQHF.

The chain uses TRBV6-1 and TRBJ1-5; D call uncertain. The germline gives CDR1 MNHNS, CDR2 SASEGT. This CDR3 spans 14 amino acids. Trimming shortened V by 0 bases and J by 5 bases, and 8 bases separated the two germline ends. The CDR3 loop is CASSEAGADQPQHF. The CDR3 coding sequence is TGTGCCAGCAGTGAAGCGGGCGCAGATCAGCCCCAGCATTTT.

The CDR3 DNA reads as TGTGCCAGCAGCACCCCGGGACAGGGCTACTACGAGCAGTACTTC. It specifies CASSTPGQGYYEQYF. This chain connects TRBV5-4 to TRBJ2-7; 9 bases line up with TRBD1. The V and J ends lost 4 bases and 3 bases, in that order; junction bases with no gene match: 8. The CDR3 totals 15 residues. CDR1 SGHNT and CDR2 YYREEE come from the germline V gene (reference sequence).

V gene TRBV7-6 combines with J gene TRBJ2-5; D is unclear. Trimming stripped 3 bases from V and 2 bases from J, with 7 bases between. Germline V gives CDR1 SGHVS, CDR2 FNYEAQ. The CDR3 has 13 amino acids. The CDR3 nucleotides read TGTGCCAGCAGCTTGGGCAGGCAAGAGACCCAGTACTTC. Translating it yields CASSLGRQETQYF.

Details on this clone: An end of the junction does not agree with germline; a read error may underlie this. The J gene is TRBJ1-2, the V gene TRBV28, with D unresolved. Germline-derived CDR1 and CDR2 are MDHEN and SYDVKM. CDR3 length: 11 residues. CDR3 residues: CASSWSYGHTF. For the CDR3, the DNA is TGTGCCAGCAGTTGGAGTTATGGCCACACCTTC.

V and J are TRBV4-1 and TRBJ2-7, with D perhaps matching TRBD2 (5 bases). CDR3 length: 18 residues. CDR1 is MGHRA and CDR2 is YSYEKL in the germline V gene. Trimming cost V 0 bases and J 3 bases, with 21 bases left between them. This chain's CDR3 is CASSQDGDFGYGNYEQYF. CDR3 DNA: TGCGCCAGCAGCCAAGATGGGGATTTTGGATACGGGAACTACGAGCAGTACTTC.

The chain has TRBV5-4 and TRBJ2-3, with 7 bases fitting TRBD2. In germline, CDR1 is SGHNT, CDR2 YYREEE (reference sequence). The J segment lost 6 bases and the V segment lost 0 bases, leaving 10 bases of the junction unmatched. The CDR3 totals 16 residues. The CDR3 here is CASSLGLAPKGDTQYF. DNA of the CDR3: TGTGCCAGCAGCTTGGGACTAGCCCCGAAGGGGGATACGCAGTATTTT.

The J gene is TRBJ1-2, the V gene TRBV29-1; perhaps TRBD1 as D (6 bases). The CDR3 is 13 residues long. The V end lost 7 bases, the J end lost 3 bases, and 15 bases lay between the germline ends. Germline CDR1 reads SQVTM; CDR2 reads ANQGSEA. CDR3 protein: CSGGTGTDYGYTF. Here the CDR3 DNA reads TGCAGCGGGGGTACAGGGACGGACTATGGCTACACCTTC.

The V and J genes are TRBV21-1 and TRBJ1-5; the table's D gene call, TRBD1, was not cross checked with the DNA. TRBV21-1 is given as a pseudogene. The CDR3 is 14 residues long. CDR3 sequence: CASSKSQGAQPQHF. The CDR3 DNA sequence: TGTGCCAGCAGCAAATCACAGGGGGCTCAGCCCCAGCATTTT.